This T cell receptor beta chain comes out of a study of cytomegalovirus exposure and HLA in healthy donors. Researchers ran the PCR with 60 Vbeta and 13 Jbeta primers. The method was immunoSEQ multiplex PCR; TCRdb's version includes in-frame clones alone and lacks a portion of them. The sample has roughly 100,000 clones, around 80% seen once; the top ten hold over 2.5%. Per the germline V gene, CDR1 is KGHSH and CDR2 is LQKENI. The CDR3 has 17 residues. V was shortened by 2 bases and J by 0 bases, with 17 bases between the two germline ends. The genes are TRBV18 and TRBJ2-7; D might be TRBD2 (5 bases). This TCR was recovered from a male donor in good health and CMV-seropositive. Sequencing used PBMCs. The CDR3 is CASSPGDPGYNSYEQYF. DNA of the CDR3: TGTGCCAGCTCACCAGGGGATCCGGGGTACAACTCCTACGAGCAGTACTTC.